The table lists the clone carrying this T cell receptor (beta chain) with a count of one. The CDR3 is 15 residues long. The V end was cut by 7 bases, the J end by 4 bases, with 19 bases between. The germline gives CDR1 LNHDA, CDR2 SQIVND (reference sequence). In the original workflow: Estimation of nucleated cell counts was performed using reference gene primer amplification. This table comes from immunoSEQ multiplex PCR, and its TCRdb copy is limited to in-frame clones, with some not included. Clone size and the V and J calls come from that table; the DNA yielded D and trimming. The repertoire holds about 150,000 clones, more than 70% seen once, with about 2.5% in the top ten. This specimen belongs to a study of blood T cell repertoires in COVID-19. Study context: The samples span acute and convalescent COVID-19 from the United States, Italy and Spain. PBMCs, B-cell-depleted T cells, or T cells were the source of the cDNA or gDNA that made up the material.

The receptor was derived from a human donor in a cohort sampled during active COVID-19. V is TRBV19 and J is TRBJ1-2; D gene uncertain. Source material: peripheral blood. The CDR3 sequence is CASTESPLVSYGYTF. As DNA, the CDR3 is TGTGCCAGTACTGAGTCACCGTTGGTGAGCTATGGCTACACCTTC.